This T cell receptor (beta chain) derives from a study of blood T cells in healthy people across ages. Whole-study context: Template-switching capture recovered about one barcoded beta molecule per two T cells.

Broader study findings: The recorded TCR beta diversity per million T cells decreased in a roughly linear manner with age. The donors' CMV status was not determined, possibly confounding changes in expanded clonotypes. Diversity was estimated from one million T cells, and these estimates were considered underestimates.

In the case of this clonotype: Its antigen is not identified.

A second PCR, run for roughly 6 to 11 cycles, used a sample-barcoded 5' primer plus a J-beta primer mix. TCRdb re-analysed the 5' RACE reads in MiXCR, keeping a single row per CDR3 protein. Among roughly 800,000 distinct CDR3 sequences listed, more than 45% were seen once. The sample consisted of blood. This receptor was identified in a young man in good health.

The CDR3 sequence: CSARDTGSGYTF. As DNA, the CDR3 is TGCAGTGCTAGAGATACTGGGTCGGGCTACACCTTC. The rearrangement uses TRBV20-1 and TRBJ1-2; no clear D gene. Trimming removed 0 bases at V and 8 bases at J, with 10 bases between. The CDR3 is 12 amino acids. Germline V gene lookup returns CDR1 DFQATT and CDR2 SNEGSKA (reference sequence).